Reported below is one T cell receptor beta chain. Profiling relied on immunoSEQ multiplex PCR, and the TCRdb table lists in-frame clones only, not all of them. The profile shows around 160,000 clones, roughly 94% of them singletons. The record originates from a study of T cell responses to AZD1222 COVID-19 vaccine. The V end was cut by 7 bases, the J end by 3 bases, with 10 bases between. Germline assignment: CDR1 MNHNY and CDR2 SVGAGI (reference sequence). The CDR3 is 13 residues long. The chain links TRBV6-6 to TRBJ1-3; tentatively, D is TRBD1 (6 bases). The receptor comes from an adult who received the AZD1222 COVID-19 vaccine. The sequences come from peripheral blood, collected 28 days after the second AZD1222 dose. DNA of the CDR3: TGTGCCAGCATCGCGGACAGTGGAAACACCATATATTTT. It specifies CASIADSGNTIYF.